What follows are 19 T cell receptor beta chains derived from one specimen sequenced in a study of T cell responses to AZD1222 COVID-19 vaccine. Assay used: immunoSEQ multiplex PCR; TCRdb lists only in-frame clones, some missing. The sample comprises about 120,000 clones, around 89% of which are singletons, and 3.5% rests with the top ten. The sample here was peripheral blood, taken 28 days after the second AZD1222 dose. All receptors derive from an adult who received the AZD1222 COVID-19 vaccine.

The rearrangement links TRBV6-2 or TRBV6-3 to TRBJ2-7; possible D gene TRBD2, 5 bases. CDR3 length: 14 amino acids. Germline assignment: CDR1 MNHEY and CDR2 SVGEGT. Trimming removed 0 bases at V and 3 bases at J, with 9 bases between. The CDR3 loop reads CASSYSGKRYEQYF. The CDR3 DNA follows: TGTGCCAGCAGTTACTCCGGGAAACGCTACGAGCAGTACTTC.

This sequence joins TRBV19 and TRBJ1-3; D gene uncertain. V was clipped by 1 base and J by 0 bases, with 13 bases between them. In germline, CDR1 is LNHDA, CDR2 SQIVND (reference sequence). There are 17 residues in the CDR3. Written as DNA, the CDR3 is TGTGCCAGTAGTATAGCGGGCCGCCGCCTCTCTGGAAACACCATATATTTT. Amino acids: CASSIAGRRLSGNTIYF.

This clone has just one count. This CDR3 is CAWSGAPNYGYTF. The CDR3 DNA reads as TGTGCCTGGAGTGGGGCGCCGAACTATGGCTACACCTTC. The chain is built from TRBV30 and TRBJ1-2; D unresolved. CDR1 and CDR2 (germline): GTSNPN, SVGIG (reference sequence). Trimming took off 1 base at V and 2 bases at J, with 8 bases between the two ends. This CDR3 has 13 residues.

The chain is built from TRBV3-1 (or the pseudogene TRBV3-2) and TRBJ2-3, with D possibly matching TRBD1 (5 bases). This CDR3 comprises 16 residues. Trimming removed 0 bases at V and 4 bases at J, with 14 bases between. Germline CDR1 reads LGHDT; CDR2 reads YNNKEL (reference sequence). The CDR3 reads CASSQEGARRADTQYF. CDR3 in DNA: TGTGCCAGCAGCCAAGAAGGGGCGAGGAGAGCAGATACGCAGTATTTT.

The V and J genes are TRBV5-6 and TRBJ1-6; a possible D gene is TRBD1 (5 bases). Per the germline V gene, CDR1 is SGHDT and CDR2 is YYEEEE. Trimming pared 2 bases from V and 7 bases from J, leaving 13 bases between. The CDR3 extends over 15 amino acids. DNA for the CDR3: TGTGCCAGCAGCTTAGACAGAAAGTTAAATTCACCCCTCCACTTT. This gives the protein CASSLDRKLNSPLHF.

The chain couples TRBV11-1 to TRBJ1-2, with D tentatively TRBD1 (5 bases). V was pared by 5 bases and J by 8 bases, with 12 bases between. The CDR3 spans 12 residues. Germline values: CDR1 SGHAT, CDR2 FQDESV (reference sequence). Here the CDR3 reads CASSHRGGGYTF. CDR3 in DNA: TGTGCCAGCAGCCATAGGGGTGGAGGCTACACCTTC.

The chain recombines TRBV12-3 or TRBV12-4 with TRBJ1-2, with D possibly being TRBD1 (5 bases). The CDR3 sequence is 13 residues long. V lost 5 bases and J lost 8, with 15 bases in between. The DNA of the CDR3 is TGTGCCAGCAGTATTCGACAGCCTGGGGGCTACACCTTC. Protein sequence: CASSIRQPGGYTF.

V gene TRBV19 combines with J gene TRBJ1-1; 7 bases line up with TRBD1. This CDR3 is 16 amino acids long. Germline values: CDR1 LNHDA, CDR2 SQIVND (reference sequence). Trimming removed 5 bases from V and 1 base from J; junction bases left unmatched: 10. Here the CDR3 DNA reads TGTGCCAGTAGTCTACGGACAGGCTCCAGGAACACTGAAGCTTTCTTT. It yields the protein CASSLRTGSRNTEAFF.

This clone showed up just once. The chain recombines TRBV24-1 with TRBJ2-1; 7 positions match TRBD2. V lost 1 base and J lost 0; bases outside the gene matches: 5. Germline CDR1 is KGHDR and CDR2 is SFDVKD. This CDR3 is 17 amino acids long. The CDR3 bases are TGTGCCACCAGTGATTTACGGCGGGGGAGCTCCTACAATGAGCAGTTCTTC. Translated, it gives CATSDLRRGSSYNEQFF.

The V gene is TRBV4-3, the J gene TRBJ1-4; maybe TRBD1 (6 bases). Germline CDR1 reads LGHNA; CDR2 reads YSLEER. V was pared by 0 bases and J by 6 bases, with 17 bases between. This CDR3 comprises 17 residues. CDR3 in DNA: TGCGCCAGCAGCCAAGAGAGGGGGTTAGGTCGTCATGAAAAACTGTTTTTT. It is translated as CASSQERGLGRHEKLFF.

V gene TRBV11-1 combines with J gene TRBJ2-1; unclear D gene. Trimming took 2 bases from V and 7 from J, leaving 18 bases between them. The length of the CDR3 is 16 residues. CDR1 SGHAT and CDR2 FQDESV come from the germline V gene (reference sequence). The CDR3, as DNA: TGTGCCAGCAGCTTAACCTCCGGGCCCTCGTGGAATGAGCAGTTCTTC. It specifies CASSLTSGPSWNEQFF. Using reference TRBV11-1 and TRBJ2-1 for the parts outside the CDR3, the full variable domain is EAEVAQSPRYKITEKSQAVAFWCDPISGHATLYWYRQILGQGPELLVQFQDESVVDDSQLPKDRFSAERLKGVDSTLKIQPAELGDSAMYLCASSLTSGPSWNEQFFGPGTRLTVL.

The chain carries TRBV7-2 and TRBJ2-1; D gene ambiguous. Germline CDR1 SGHTA, CDR2 FQGNSA. The CDR3 spans 15 residues. Trimming took off 1 base at V and 4 bases at J, with 11 bases between the two ends. The CDR3 protein is CASSLGGSPYNEQFF. Written as DNA, the CDR3 is TGTGCCAGCAGCTTAGGAGGCAGTCCTTACAATGAGCAGTTCTTC.

The genes are TRBV5-1 and TRBJ1-1; the D is unclear. The germline gives CDR1 SGHRS, CDR2 YFSETQ. Trimming stripped 4 bases from V and 3 bases from J, with 10 bases between. The CDR3 is 13 residues long. CDR3 in DNA: TGCGCCAGCAGCGGTGGTTTGGACACTGAAGCTTTCTTT. This translates into CASSGGLDTEAFF.

The chain is built from TRBV3-1 (or the pseudogene TRBV3-2) and TRBJ2-2, with 10 bases matching TRBD2. With 1 base clipped from V and 7 bases from J, the junction kept 6 bases outside the gene matches. The CDR3 length is 16 residues. Germline V CDR1 and CDR2: LGHDT, YNNKEL (reference sequence). CDR3 bases: TGTGCCAGCAGCCAAGTAACTAGCGGGGCCGGCGGGGAGCTGTTTTTT. It translates to CASSQVTSGAGGELFF.

The V and J genes are TRBV29-1 and TRBJ2-3; D is unclear. The CDR3 is made up of 11 amino acids. CDR1 and CDR2 from the germline V gene are SQVTM and ANQGSEA. The CDR3 is CRAGGTDTQYF. The CDR3 DNA is TGCCGGGCCGGCGGCACAGATACGCAGTATTTT.

V usage is TRBV6-5 and J usage is TRBJ1-2, with 8 bases aligning to TRBD1. V shed 8 bases and J 3 bases; nucleotides not matched to a gene: 5. The CDR3 length is 13 residues. CDR1 and CDR2 from the germline V gene are MNHEY and SVGAGI. CDR3 in DNA: TGTGCCAGCCGGGCAGGGGGCCACTATGGCTACACCTTC. Protein product: CASRAGGHYGYTF.

This clone appeared once. The gene calls are TRBV2 and TRBJ2-4; 8 bases fit TRBD1. Germline assignment: CDR1 SNHLY and CDR2 FYNNEI. The V and J ends lost 4 bases and 8 bases, in that order; junction bases with no gene match: 7. The CDR3 runs 14 residues. The chain's CDR3 is CASSVRQGADIQYF. CDR3 nucleotide sequence: TGTGCCAGCAGTGTCCGTCAGGGGGCGGACATTCAGTACTTC. Supplemented by reference TRBV2 and TRBJ2-4, the full variable domain reads EPEVTQTPSHQVTQMGQEVILRCVPISNHLYFYWYRQILGQKVEFLVSFYNNEISEKSEIFDDQFSVERPDGSNFTLKIRSTKLEDSAMYFCASSVRQGADIQYFGAGTRLSVL.

The J gene is TRBJ1-6, the V gene TRBV19, with 10 positions matching TRBD1. There are 15 residues in the CDR3. Germline CDR1 LNHDA, CDR2 SQIVND (reference sequence). Trimming cost V 10 bases and J 7 bases; bases outside gene matches: 10. The CDR3 loop is CATRAGTGVNSPLHF. In nucleotides, the CDR3 is TGTGCCACTAGGGCCGGGACAGGGGTGAATTCACCCCTCCACTTT.

The table lists this clone with a count of one. The V call is TRBV6-5, the J call TRBJ1-4, with D possibly being TRBD1 (6 bases). The V end was cut by 6 bases, the J end by 3 bases, with 14 bases between. The V gene's germline CDR1 is MNHEY and CDR2 SVGAGI. This CDR3 comprises 15 residues. The CDR3 sequence is CASSQQGNPNEKLFF. DNA for the CDR3: TGTGCCAGCAGCCAACAGGGAAACCCTAATGAAAAACTGTTTTTT.